This entry is about one T cell receptor beta chain. Its specificity is unknown. The repertoire was sequenced with immunoSEQ multiplex PCR; TCRdb's copy has only in-frame clones and lacks some. Seen here are some 65,000 clones, roughly 80% observed once, and the top ten hold 1.6%. This specimen comes from a study of OX40 agonist ivuxolimab in advanced cancers. Study in general: Of mixed ages from about 23 to 90 and averaging approximately 60 years, the group was 65% to 85% male. The study, taken as a whole, reports: At 0.1 to 3.0 mg/kg and by week 6, CD4+ and CD8+ T cells in the blood had expanded clonally. Among the lowest peripheral clonal expansion occurred in 0.1-3.0 mg/kg partial responders. Averaging showed that CD8+ T cells had more expanded clones than CD4+ did.

The CDR3 contains 14 residues. The germline V and J ends were trimmed by 2 bases and 3 bases, with 9 bases remaining between them. Germline V gene data show CDR1 as SGHRS and CDR2 as YFSETQ. The origin of this receptor is an adult with an advanced solid tumor such as melanoma, head and neck, liver or kidney cancer. The rearrangement joins TRBV5-1 to TRBJ2-1; no clear D gene. Specimen: CD4+ or CD8+ T cells sorted from blood, collected in a trial of the OX40 agonist ivuxolimab. CDR3: CASSLEGFYNEQFF. The DNA of the CDR3 is TGCGCCAGCAGCTTAGAAGGGTTCTACAATGAGCAGTTCTTC.